The 17 T cell receptor beta chains below come from one sample, sequenced in a study of shared clonotypes between healthy human individuals. Produced via immunoSEQ multiplex PCR; TCRdb's table is partial and in-frame only. The sample shows about 2.4 million clones, roughly 92% of them seen only once. Sequencing was performed on naive CD4+ T cells sorted from blood. Subset noted: CD45RA+ positively selected. The source of these receptors is a man aged 18 to 29 in good health.

About this clone: The same CDR3 can be traced to other DNA sequences in this sample. The V call is TRBV5-1, the J call TRBJ1-5, with D possibly TRBD1 on 6 matching bases. Germline loops: CDR1 SGHRS, CDR2 YFSETQ. V lost 0 bases and J 5 bases, leaving 9 bases between the germline ends. CDR3 size: 14 residues. This CDR3 reads CASSLGQGHQPQHF. The CDR3 region has the DNA TGCGCCAGCAGCTTGGGGCAGGGGCATCAGCCCCAGCATTTT.

The chain is built from TRBV19 and TRBJ1-3; a weak D match, TRBD1 (5 bases). CDR3 length: 16 residues. V was pared by 6 bases and J by 0 bases, with 15 bases between. The germline V gene encodes CDR1 LNHDA and CDR2 SQIVND (reference sequence). CDR3 in amino acids: CASRIQGQLSGNTIYF. The DNA for the CDR3 is TGTGCCAGTAGAATCCAGGGTCAACTCTCTGGAAACACCATATATTTT.

This clone appeared a single time. The chain carries TRBV30 and TRBJ1-6; TRBD1 might be the D (6 bases). The CDR3 is 13 residues long. Germline V gene data show CDR1 as GTSNPN and CDR2 as SVGIG (reference sequence). Trimming pared 5 bases from V and 10 bases from J, leaving 15 bases between. The CDR3 sequence is CAWGQQGDSPLHF. DNA of the CDR3: TGTGCCTGGGGACAACAGGGAGACTCACCCCTCCACTTT.

This chain joins TRBV6-1 and TRBJ1-4; D possibly corresponds to TRBD1 (6 bases). Germline-derived CDR1 and CDR2 are MNHNS and SASEGT. Between the trimmed V and J ends, which lost 4 bases and 0 bases, there was a span of 12 bases. The CDR3 sequence is 16 residues long. CDR3 nucleotide sequence: TGTGCCAGCAGTGGGACAGTTCTTCCAACTAATGAAAAACTGTTTTTT. Amino acids: CASSGTVLPTNEKLFF.

The J gene is TRBJ1-2, the V gene TRBV19; TRBD1 is a possible D gene (6 bases). Looked up from germline, CDR1 is LNHDA and CDR2 is SQIVND (reference sequence). This CDR3 comprises 14 residues. With 6 bases removed from V and 6 bases from J, the gap between germline ends came to 17 bases. In DNA form, the CDR3 reads TGTGCCAGTAGACCCGGGACATTAGGGCATGGCTACACCTTC. Translating gives CASRPGTLGHGYTF.

This rearrangement joins TRBV10-3 to TRBJ1-4, with a tentative D call TRBD1 (5 bases). Germline V gives CDR1 ENHRY, CDR2 SYGVKD. The CDR3 consists of 14 residues. V shed 2 bases and J shed 4 bases, with 8 bases lying between them. CDR3 region: CAISEAQVNEKLFF. The CDR3 DNA is TGTGCCATCAGTGAGGCACAGGTTAATGAAAAACTGTTTTTT.

The chain is built from TRBV7-9 and TRBJ1-4; a weak D match, TRBD1 (6 bases). CDR1 is SEHNR, CDR2 FQNEAQ, per germline (reference sequence). The CDR3 runs to 14 residues. The V end lost 1 base, the J end lost 6 bases, and 9 bases lay between the germline ends. This chain's CDR3 is CASSLGTVHEKLFF. The CDR3 region has the DNA TGTGCCAGCAGCTTAGGGACAGTACATGAAAAACTGTTTTTT.

The J gene is TRBJ1-3, the V gene TRBV28; 7 nucleotides line up with TRBD1. Trimming at V came to 10 bases and at J to 0 bases, leaving 3 bases not matched to a gene. The CDR3 loop spans 13 amino acids. Germline V gene data show CDR1 as MDHEN and CDR2 as SYDVKM. CDR3 in amino acids: CAIGDSSGNTIYF. In nucleotides, the CDR3 is TGTGCCATCGGGGACAGCTCTGGAAACACCATATATTTT.

The chain is built from TRBV7-2 and TRBJ1-2, with unresolved D. Trimming took 6 bases from V and 4 from J, leaving 24 bases between them. Germline V lookup: CDR1 SGHTA, CDR2 FQGNSA. The CDR3 has 17 residues. CDR3 DNA: TGTGCCAGCAGGTCGAGTTTGGCGACGGGAAGTGGCTATGGCTACACCTTC. Translating gives CASRSSLATGSGYGYTF.

The chain links TRBV21-1 to TRBJ2-1; the listed D gene, TRBD1, was not tested against the DNA. TRBV21-1 is annotated as a pseudogene. This CDR3 has 13 amino acids. The CDR3 sequence is CASTRTGGPSPFF. The CDR3 nucleotides read TGTGCCAGCACCCGGACAGGGGGTCCCTCCCCGTTCTTC.

The V gene is TRBV11-3, the J gene TRBJ1-1, with unresolved D. This CDR3 spans 15 amino acids. CDR1 and CDR2 (germline): SGHNT, YENEEA. The V end lost 0 bases, the J end lost 0 bases, and 8 bases lay between the germline ends. The CDR3: CASSLDGSLNTEAFF. CDR3 in DNA: TGTGCCAGCAGCTTAGATGGCAGTTTGAACACTGAAGCTTTCTTT.

The rearrangement uses TRBV4-1 and TRBJ1-1; no definite D call. The germline CDR1 and CDR2 sequences are MGHRA and YSYEKL. Trimming cost V 0 bases and J 1 base, with 15 bases left between them. This CDR3 comprises 17 residues. The CDR3 reads CASSQDLFSGQNTEAFF. Written as DNA, the CDR3 is TGCGCCAGCAGCCAAGATTTGTTTTCCGGGCAGAACACTGAAGCTTTCTTT.

In DNA form, the CDR3 reads TGTGCCAGCAGCTTGGGTATGGGGCGCGGAACTGAAGCTTTCTTT. Its protein is CASSLGMGRGTEAFF. The genes are TRBV5-4 and TRBJ1-1, with TRBD1 as a possible D gene (5 bases). CDR1 and CDR2 from the germline V gene are SGHNT and YYREEE (reference sequence). This CDR3 is 15 amino acids long. V was shortened by 0 bases and J by 5 bases, with 14 bases between the two germline ends.

V and J are TRBV6-5 and TRBJ1-1; D uncertain. Per the germline V gene, CDR1 is MNHEY and CDR2 is SVGAGI. Between the trimmed V and J ends, which lost 7 bases and 5 bases, there was a span of 8 bases. The CDR3 length is 11 residues. CDR3 amino acids: CASTGGTEAFF. CDR3 bases: TGTGCCAGCACCGGAGGGACTGAAGCTTTCTTT.

The chain has TRBV28 and TRBJ1-4, with 9 nucleotides matching TRBD1. The CDR3 runs 14 residues. Germline V gene sequence: CDR1 MDHEN, CDR2 SYDVKM. V shed 5 bases, J shed 8 bases, and the junction held 6 bases outside the gene matches. The CDR3 DNA reads as TGTGCCAGCAGTCAACAGGGGGCGAGGGAAAAACTGTTTTTT. The encoded protein is CASSQQGAREKLFF.

The rearrangement links TRBV5-1 to TRBJ1-3; D is perhaps TRBD1 (6 bases). This CDR3 is 16 amino acids long. CDR1 and CDR2 (germline): SGHRS, YFSETQ. Trimming shortened V by 0 bases and J by 2 bases, and 12 bases separated the two germline ends. The CDR3 coding sequence is TGCGCCAGCAGCTTGGCCACAGGGCGAGCTGGAAACACCATATATTTT. As protein: CASSLATGRAGNTIYF. The full variable domain, in which reference TRBV5-1 and TRBJ1-3 provide the parts outside the CDR3, is KAGVTQTPRYLIKTRGQQVTLSCSPISGHRSVSWYQQTPGQGLQFLFEYFSETQRNKGNFPGRFSGRQFSNSRSEMNVSTLELGDSALYLCASSLATGRAGNTIYFGEGSWLTVV.

The chain uses TRBV2 and TRBJ2-7; TRBD1 matches at 7 bases. There are 13 residues in the CDR3. Trimming removed 9 bases from V and 1 base from J; junction bases left unmatched: 6. Germline V gives CDR1 SNHLY, CDR2 FYNNEI. Here the CDR3 reads CASNGDSSYEQYF. In nucleotides, the CDR3 is TGTGCCAGTAACGGGGACAGTTCCTACGAGCAGTACTTC.